This is a list of T cell receptor beta chains from one sample in a study of tumor-infiltrating lymphocytes in primary liver carcinoma. TCRdb called the multiplex PCR reads again in MiXCR, with one record for every CDR3 protein. The table has approximately 60,000 distinct CDR3 sequences, roughly 70% seen once. Sequenced input: liver tumor tissue from sampling region 2. These receptors originate from a man in his forties with primary liver carcinoma and hepatitis B virus infection. Both conserved end residues are part of each CDR3. D genes are given only for firm matches. Only part of the rows carry a size: once, few, many, or a class if the clone is expanded.

TRBV4-3	-	-	TRBJ2-7	TGCGCCAGCAGCCAAGGTTATGAGGGTTCTTACGAGCAGTGCTTC	CASSQGYEGSYEQCF
TRBV6-1	once	-	TRBJ2-1	TGTGCCAGCAGTGATAGGGGGGTGCTAAATGAGCAGTTCTTC	CASSDRGVLNEQFF
TRBV6-5	-	-	TRBJ2-6	TGTGCCAGCAGTCGAGAAGCTGGGGCCAACATCCTGACTTTC	CASSREAGANILTF
TRBV10-2	many	-	TRBJ2-7	TGCGCCAGCAGCGTTGTTGACGAGCAGTACTTC	CASSVVDEQYF
TRBV12-3/TRBV12-4	-	-	TRBJ2-2	TGTGCCATCAGCTTCCCCACGGGGGGCTTAGCGAACACCGGGGAGCTGTTTTTT	CAISFPTGGLANTGELFF
TRBV4-2	once	TRBD2	TRBJ2-7	TGTGCCAGCAATGGAAAACCGGGACTAGCGGGAGGGTCACACGACCAGTACTTC	CASNGKPGLAGGSHDQYF
TRBV29-1	-	TRBD1	TRBJ2-5	TGCAACGTTGAGGACAGGCCAAAGGAGACCCAGTACTTC	CNVEDRPKETQYF
TRBV11-2	-	TRBD2	TRBJ2-5	TGTGTCAGCAGCTTGACTCCTGGCGGGGGGAAAGAGACCCAGTACTTC	CVSSLTPGGGKETQYF
TRBV11-2	-	TRBD2	TRBJ2-3	TGTGCCCGGAACACCCCGGGAGGGCGGGCAGATACGCAGTATTTT	CARNTPGGRADTQYF
TRBV12-3/TRBV12-4	-	-	TRBJ2-3	TGTGCCAGCAGTTTCACAGGGTGTGGGGATACGCAGTATTTT	CASSFTGCGDTQYF
TRBV2	-	-	TRBJ2-7	TGTGCCAGCAACTCCAGGGCAGGATACGAGCAGTACTTC	CASNSRAGYEQYF
TRBV29-1	medium-sized	TRBD1	TRBJ2-5	TGCAGCGTGACAGGGGACCAAGAGACCCAGTACTTC	CSVTGDQETQYF
TRBV11-2	-	-	TRBJ1-4	TGTGCCAGCATCTTAGACGGGTTCGCTAATGAAGGACTGTTTTTT	CASILDGFANEGLFF
TRBV4-1	-	TRBD2	TRBJ2-3	TGCGCCAGCGGCCACACCATTACGCTAGCGGGAGTCATCGATACGCAGTATTTT	CASGHTITLAGVIDTQYF
TRBV7-9	-	-	TRBJ2-2	TGTGCCAGCAGCTTAGTTCTTCATGGTTGGATCGGGGAGCTGTTTTTT	CASSLVLHGWIGELFF
TRBV7-9	many	-	TRBJ1-4	TGTGCCAGCAGCCTTACTAATGAAAAACTGTTTTTT	CASSLTNEKLFF
TRBV7-8	-	-	TRBJ2-5	TGTGCCAGCAAGCAAGGGACAACCCAAGAGACCCAGTACTTC	CASKQGTTQETQYF
TRBV6-1	once	TRBD2	TRBJ2-1	TGTGTCAGCAGTACCGGGACTAGCGGCCAATGGGAGCAGTTCTTC	CVSSTGTSGQWEQFF
TRBV4-2	medium-sized	TRBD2	TRBJ2-7	TGTGCCAGCAGCCACGGGACTAGCGGAGCCGGCGAGCAGTACTTC	CASSHGTSGAGEQYF
TRBV12-3/TRBV12-4	once	-	TRBJ1-2	TGTGCCAGCAGTTTGGCGATAGGGGGAAGGTATGGCTACACCTTC	CASSLAIGGRYGYTF
TRBV24-1	-	-	TRBJ2-1	TGTGCCACCAGTGATTTGTCAGGGAAGAATGAACAGTCCTTC	CATSDLSGKNEQSF
TRBV29-1	-	-	TRBJ2-2	TGCAGCGTTGAAAGGGTATGGCGGTCGAACACCGGGGAGTTGTTTTTT	CSVERVWRSNTGELFF
TRBV29-1	-	-	TRBJ2-2	TGCAGCGTTCCGAGTCCGGGGGGCGCGAACACCGGGGAGCAGTTTTTT	CSVPSPGGANTGEQFF
TRBV6-1	-	-	TRBJ1-2	TGTGCCAGTAGTGAACGGATGTCTAATAGCTACACCTTC	CASSERMSNSYTF
TRBV24-1	-	TRBD1	TRBJ2-5	TGTGCCACCAGTGGAACCGGGACAGGGGTTTCGGAGACCCAGTACTTC	CATSGTGTGVSETQYF
TRBV12-3/TRBV12-4	-	-	TRBJ1-5	TGTGCCAGCAGTTTTGTGCAAGTAAGCAATCAACCCCAGCATTTT	CASSFVQVSNQPQHF
TRBV29-1	-	-	TRBJ2-1	TGCAGCGTCAAGGGTCTGGTGGGAGCTCCCAACGAGCAGTTCTTC	CSVKGLVGAPNEQFF
TRBV7-3	few	-	TRBJ2-6	TGTGCCAGCAGCGAACAGGGAAGCTCTGGGGCCAACGTCCTGACTTTC	CASSEQGSSGANVLTF
TRBV11-2	few	TRBD1	TRBJ1-1	TGTGCCAGCAGCACCGGGACAGGGGCTGCTGAAGCTTTCTTT	CASSTGTGAAEAFF
TRBV5-4	-	-	TRBJ2-3	TGTGGCAGCAGCTTAGGGGACATGGGGACAGATACGCAGTATTTT	CGSSLGDMGTDTQYF
TRBV5-1	-	TRBD1	TRBJ2-5	TGTACCAGACGAAAATGCGAACAGGGGCCCCAAGAGACCCAGTACTTC	CTRRKCEQGPQETQYF
TRBV5-5	-	-	TRBJ2-7	TGTGCCACCAGCTTAGGCGGGACCACTCGCTACGAGCAGTACTTC	CATSLGGTTRYEQYF
TRBV6-5	many	-	TRBJ1-3	TGTGCCAGCAGCCCCCACGGCTCTGGAAACACCATATATTTT	CASSPHGSGNTIYF
TRBV29-1	-	-	TRBJ1-1	TGCAGCGTTGAAGGGCAGGGGTGGACTGACGCGTTCTTT	CSVEGQGWTDAFF
TRBV11-2	-	TRBD1	TRBJ2-5	TGTGCCAGCAGTTTAACGGCAGGGGGCCCGGGGGAGACCCAGTACTTC	CASSLTAGGPGETQYF
TRBV5-1	-	TRBD1	TRBJ2-5	TGCGCCAGCAGCGCCGGAACAGGGGAGATCCAGTACTTC	CASSAGTGEIQYF
TRBV6-2/TRBV6-3	-	TRBD2	TRBJ2-2	TGTGGCAGCAGTCCCCTAGCGGGCCGGGCCGGTGACCTGTTTTTT	CGSSPLAGRAGDLFF